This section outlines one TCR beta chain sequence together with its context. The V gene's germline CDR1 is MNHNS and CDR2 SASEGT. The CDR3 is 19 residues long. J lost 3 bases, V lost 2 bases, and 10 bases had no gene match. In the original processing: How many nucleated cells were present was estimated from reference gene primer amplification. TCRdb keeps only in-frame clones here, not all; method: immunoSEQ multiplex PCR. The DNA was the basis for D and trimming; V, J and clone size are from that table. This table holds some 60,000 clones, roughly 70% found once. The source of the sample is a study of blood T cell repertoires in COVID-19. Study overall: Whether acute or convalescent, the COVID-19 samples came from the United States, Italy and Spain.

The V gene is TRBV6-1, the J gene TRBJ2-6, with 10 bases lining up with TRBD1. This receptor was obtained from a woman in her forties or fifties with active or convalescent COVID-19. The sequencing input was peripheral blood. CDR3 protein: CASSERGGQGVGGANVLTF. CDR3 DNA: TGTGCCAGCAGTGAAAGAGGAGGACAGGGGGTCGGTGGGGCCAACGTCCTGACTTTC.